These 32 T cell receptor beta chains originate from one sample sequenced in a study of cytomegalovirus exposure and HLA in healthy donors. PCR amplification relied on 60 Vbeta primers (plus 13 Jbeta primers). Assay used: immunoSEQ multiplex PCR; TCRdb lists only in-frame clones, some missing. The sample has about 110,000 clones, 65% to 85% seen once; the top ten hold over 5%. Sequenced: PBMCs. Receptor source: a young man in good health and CMV-seronegative.

CDR3 in amino acids: CASSQDRGYYGYTF. CDR3 bases: TGTGCCAGCAGCCAGGACAGGGGCTACTATGGCTACACCTTC. The V gene is TRBV27, the J gene TRBJ1-2; 9 nucleotides line up with TRBD1. The V gene end was trimmed by 6 bases and the J gene end by 3 bases; junction bases not matched to a gene: 5. CDR1 MNHEY and CDR2 SMNVEV come from the germline V gene (reference sequence). The CDR3 has 14 amino acids.

V and J are TRBV4-3 and TRBJ2-2; D gene unclear. The length of the CDR3 is 15 residues. V gave up 0 bases and J gave up 6 bases, with 11 bases separating them. CDR1 and CDR2 from the germline V gene are LGHNA and YSLEER. The CDR3 nucleotides read TGCGCCAGCAGCCAAGATAGAGGTTGGGCCGGGGAGCTGTTTTTT. Translating gives CASSQDRGWAGELFF.

The chain recombines TRBV4-3 with TRBJ2-5, with TRBD1 identical over 7 bases. The CDR3 is 15 amino acids. Germline CDR1 and CDR2: LGHNA and YSLEER. V shed 0 bases and J 2 bases; nucleotides not matched to a gene: 3. The CDR3 bases are TGCGCCAGCAGCCAAGACGAGGGACAGCAAGAGACCCAGTACTTC. Protein: CASSQDEGQQETQYF.

This chain joins TRBV10-3 and TRBJ2-3, with D possibly being TRBD2 (6 bases). The CDR3 is 15 residues long. V was clipped by 6 bases and J by 3 bases, with 16 bases between them. Germline V gene sequence: CDR1 ENHRY, CDR2 SYGVKD. The CDR3 loop reads CAISRTSGGTDTQYF. In DNA form, the CDR3 reads TGTGCCATCAGCCGGACGAGCGGAGGGACAGATACGCAGTATTTT.

The J gene is TRBJ2-7, the V gene TRBV6-5; D remains ambiguous. The CDR3 has 15 residues. Germline-derived CDR1 and CDR2 are MNHEY and SVGAGI. The ends were cut back, 6 bases at V and 0 bases at J, with 15 bases in the middle. CDR3 protein: CASRTTGSPSYEQYF. CDR3 coding DNA: TGTGCCAGCAGAACAACCGGGTCCCCCTCCTACGAGCAGTACTTC.

This chain connects TRBV7-9 to TRBJ2-6, with 12 bases fitting TRBD1. The CDR3 runs to 17 residues. V lost 3 bases and J lost 2; bases outside the gene matches: 2. Germline loops: CDR1 SEHNR, CDR2 FQNEAQ (reference sequence). The CDR3 DNA follows: TGTGCCAGCAGCTTGGGACAGGGGGCGCCTGGGGCCAACGTCCTGACTTTC. This sequence encodes CASSLGQGAPGANVLTF.

The chain combines TRBV25-1 with TRBJ1-2; D uncertain. Germline CDR1 reads MGHDK; CDR2 reads SYGVNS. The CDR3 covers 12 residues. Deletions cut 0 bases from V and 6 bases from J, with 5 bases between. The CDR3 region is CASSEYRHGYTF. CDR3 coding DNA: TGTGCCAGCAGTGAATACAGGCATGGCTACACCTTC.

The chain recombines TRBV7-9 with TRBJ1-2; D possibly corresponds to TRBD1 (5 bases). Trimming stripped 5 bases from V and 0 bases from J, with 16 bases between. The CDR3 covers 16 residues. Germline V gives CDR1 SEHNR, CDR2 FQNEAQ (reference sequence). The CDR3 protein is CASSPTPGIPNYGYTF. The CDR3 nucleotides are TGTGCCAGCAGCCCGACCCCAGGGATTCCTAACTATGGCTACACCTTC.

V is TRBV19 and J is TRBJ1-2; a weak D match, TRBD1 (6 bases). CDR1 and CDR2 (germline): LNHDA, SQIVND (reference sequence). The CDR3 is made up of 14 amino acids. Trimming shortened V by 4 bases and J by 5 bases, and 14 bases separated the two germline ends. For the CDR3, the DNA is TGTGCCAGTAGTAACGGGACAATTCATTATGGCTACACCTTC. Amino acid sequence: CASSNGTIHYGYTF.

The chain employs TRBV11-1 and TRBJ2-7, with D unresolved. The CDR3 runs 13 residues. V dropped 0 bases and J dropped 5 bases, with 8 bases sitting between them. The germline gives CDR1 SGHAT, CDR2 FQDESV (reference sequence). CDR3 in DNA: TGTGCCAGCAGCTTAGCGCCGGGTCACGAGCAGTACTTC. Amino acid sequence: CASSLAPGHEQYF.

V gene TRBV28 combines with J gene TRBJ2-5; no clear D. CDR3 size: 12 residues. The germline V and J ends were trimmed by 8 bases and 4 bases, with 11 bases remaining between them. From germline, CDR1 is MDHEN and CDR2 SYDVKM. CDR3: CASESPGETQYF. The CDR3 bases are TGTGCCAGCGAGTCTCCGGGAGAGACCCAGTACTTC. Full variable domain (missing parts from reference TRBV28 and TRBJ2-5): DVKVTQSSRYLVKRTGEKVFLECVQDMDHENMFWYRQDPGLGLRLIYFSYDVKMKEKGDIPEGYSVSREKKERFSLILESASTNQTSMYLCASESPGETQYFGPGTRLLVL.

The gene calls are TRBV5-6 and TRBJ1-2; the match to TRBD1 covers 7 bases. Germline V lookup: CDR1 SGHDT, CDR2 YYEEEE. This CDR3 spans 16 amino acids. The trim removed 1 base at V and 6 bases at J, leaving 12 bases unmatched. CDR3 sequence: CASSLTGVLMEDGYTF. In DNA, the CDR3 is TGTGCCAGCAGCTTGACAGGGGTTTTAATGGAGGATGGCTACACCTTC.

Details on this clone: The junction does not match germline at one end; this may be a read error. V gene TRBV7-9 combines with J gene TRBJ2-1; 7 positions match TRBD1. The CDR3 is 12 residues long. Germline loops: CDR1 SEHNR, CDR2 FQNEAQ (reference sequence). The CDR3 loop reads CSSSSTGDEQFF. The CDR3 DNA follows: TGTTCCAGCAGCTCTACAGGGGATGAGCAGTTCTTC.

This chain uses TRBV29-1 with TRBJ2-3; D is ambiguous. The CDR3 length is 15 residues. Germline lookup yields CDR1 SQVTM and CDR2 ANQGSEA. V was cut by 3 bases and J by 1 base, with 14 bases left in between. The CDR3 DNA reads TGCAGCGTTGAGATATTAGCTGTCGGCACAGATACGCAGTATTTT. It codes for CSVEILAVGTDTQYF.

V is TRBV9 and J is TRBJ2-4; D is perhaps TRBD2 (7 bases). CDR1 and CDR2 (germline): SGDLS, YYNGEE. The V gene lost 0 bases and the J gene lost 6 bases, with 13 bases spanning the gap. There are 15 residues in the CDR3. In nucleotides, the CDR3 is TGTGCCAGCAGCGTAGAAGGGGGGGGGACAAACATTCAGTACTTC. It yields the protein CASSVEGGGTNIQYF.

This CDR3 is CASSLVGRALGDTQYF. In DNA form, the CDR3 reads TGTGCCAGCAGCTTAGTCGGGAGGGCCCTCGGAGATACGCAGTATTTT. The V gene is TRBV7-2, the J gene TRBJ2-3; 8 nucleotides line up with TRBD2. With 1 base clipped from V and 5 bases from J, the junction kept 8 bases outside the gene matches. Germline-derived CDR1 and CDR2 are SGHTA and FQGNSA. The CDR3 contains 16 residues.

J is TRBJ2-4 and V is TRBV29-1; the D gene is possibly TRBD1 (5 bases). This CDR3 is built from 13 residues. Looked up from germline, CDR1 is SQVTM and CDR2 is ANQGSEA. The V end was cut by 6 bases, the J end by 0 bases, with 9 bases between. This CDR3 reads CSVATGAKNIQYF. The CDR3 bases are TGCAGCGTCGCTACAGGAGCCAAAAACATTCAGTACTTC.

The chain is built from TRBV5-1 and TRBJ2-3, with unresolved D. CDR1 SGHRS and CDR2 YFSETQ come from the germline V gene. CDR3 length: 15 amino acids. V was clipped by 1 base and J by 1 base, with 10 bases between them. The CDR3, as DNA: TGCGCCAGCAGCTTGCGGTCTCTGGGCACAGATACGCAGTATTTT. Translation gives CASSLRSLGTDTQYF.

V and J are TRBV11-2 and TRBJ2-1; TRBD2 aligns across 8 bases. This CDR3 region has 16 residues. Looked up from germline, CDR1 is SGHAT and CDR2 is FQNNGV. J was trimmed by 2 bases and V by 5 bases; bases with no gene match: 8. CDR3 protein: CASSPAPGGPYNEQFF. DNA of the CDR3: TGTGCCAGCAGCCCCGCCCCGGGAGGGCCCTACAATGAGCAGTTCTTC.

The V and J genes are TRBV5-1 and TRBJ2-7; unclear D gene. The CDR3 totals 15 residues. CDR1 is SGHRS, CDR2 YFSETQ, per germline. Trimming cost V 0 bases and J 1 base, with 11 bases left between them. CDR3 nucleotides: TGCGCCAGCAGCTTGGGTTCAGGCCCATCCTACGAGCAGTACTTC. Amino acid sequence: CASSLGSGPSYEQYF.

V is TRBV6-1 and J is TRBJ1-4; 7 bases are a match to TRBD1. This CDR3 has 15 amino acids. The germline CDR1 and CDR2 sequences are MNHNS and SASEGT. With 5 bases clipped from V and 5 bases from J, the junction kept 8 bases outside the gene matches. As DNA, the CDR3 is TGTGCCAGCAGTAACAGGGGACCGGTAAATGAAAAACTGTTTTTT. The encoded protein is CASSNRGPVNEKLFF.

This clone was counted a single time. This chain connects TRBV27 to TRBJ1-2, with no clear D. Trimming left V 2 bases short and J 3 bases short, with 7 bases between. Germline V lookup: CDR1 MNHEY, CDR2 SMNVEV (reference sequence). This CDR3 has 13 amino acids. The chain's CDR3 is CASSLVRDYGYTF. The CDR3 region has the DNA TGTGCCAGCAGTTTAGTGAGGGACTATGGCTACACCTTC.

The rearrangement links TRBV7-8 to TRBJ2-7; possible D gene TRBD1, 5 bases. Trimming removed 4 bases at V and 2 bases at J, with 12 bases between. The CDR3 has 14 residues. Germline CDR1 and CDR2: SGHVS and FQNEAQ. CDR3 DNA: TGTGCCAGCAGCTCTAGGGGTGGAACCTACGAGCAGTACTTC. It is translated as CASSSRGGTYEQYF.

The rearrangement uses TRBV5-1 and TRBJ2-7; D perhaps matches TRBD1 (5 bases). Looked up from germline, CDR1 is SGHRS and CDR2 is YFSETQ. V was cut by 0 bases and J by 3 bases, with 16 bases left in between. This CDR3 is built from 16 residues. The CDR3 reads CASSLGETQDLYEQYF. The CDR3 bases are TGCGCCAGCAGCTTGGGTGAGACACAGGACCTCTACGAGCAGTACTTC.

CDR3 in amino acids: CASSTGAGNTIYF. CDR3 bases: TGTGCCAGTAGTACAGGTGCTGGAAACACCATATATTTT. The V call is TRBV19, the J call TRBJ1-3; D not certain. The CDR3 is made up of 13 amino acids. Per germline, CDR1 LNHDA and CDR2 SQIVND (reference sequence). Trimming took off 4 bases at V and 2 bases at J, with 6 bases between the two ends.

This clone was found once. This sequence joins TRBV5-4 and TRBJ2-7; D possibly corresponds to TRBD2 (6 bases). Germline CDR1 is SGHNT and CDR2 is YYREEE (reference sequence). With 4 bases removed from V and 0 bases from J, the gap between germline ends came to 14 bases. The CDR3 contains 15 residues. CDR3 amino acids: CASSQGTSISYEQYF. The CDR3 coding sequence is TGTGCCAGCAGCCAAGGGACTTCGATCTCCTACGAGCAGTACTTC. Based on the CDR3 plus reference TRBV5-4 and TRBJ2-7, the full variable domain is ETGVTQSPTHLIKTRGQQVTLRCSSQSGHNTVSWYQQALGQGPQFIFQYYREEENGRGNFPPRFSGLQFPNYSSELNVNALELDDSALYLCASSQGTSISYEQYFGPGTRLTVT.

A single count supports this clone. The V gene is TRBV4-2, the J gene TRBJ2-3; the match to TRBD1 covers 8 bases. The germline gives CDR1 LGHNA, CDR2 YNFKEQ. The CDR3 covers 15 residues. The V and J ends lost 0 bases and 2 bases, in that order; junction bases with no gene match: 1. The CDR3 is CASSQDRGHTDTQYF. CDR3 sequence (DNA): TGTGCCAGCAGCCAAGACAGGGGGCACACAGATACGCAGTATTTT.

V is TRBV7-2 and J is TRBJ2-1; 13 nucleotides match TRBD2. The CDR3 extends over 15 amino acids. V was clipped by 5 bases and J by 4 bases; unmatched bases: 2. CDR1 and CDR2 (germline): SGHTA, FQGNSA. The CDR3 is CASSLGLAGYNEQFF. The CDR3 DNA sequence: TGTGCCAGCAGCCTGGGACTAGCGGGATACAATGAGCAGTTCTTC.

This rearrangement joins TRBV19 to TRBJ1-5; a possible D gene is TRBD1 (6 bases). This CDR3 is 16 amino acids long. V was pared by 3 bases and J by 0 bases, with 12 bases between. Looked up from germline, CDR1 is LNHDA and CDR2 is SQIVND (reference sequence). The chain's CDR3 is CASSIVGTNSNQPQHF. The CDR3 DNA reads as TGTGCCAGTAGTATTGTGGGGACAAATAGCAATCAGCCCCAGCATTTT.

The rearrangement joins TRBV7-2 to TRBJ1-2; tentative D call: TRBD1 (5 bases). The CDR3 is 15 amino acids. V gave up 3 bases and J gave up 0 bases, with 11 bases separating them. Germline V lookup: CDR1 SGHTA, CDR2 FQGNSA. The DNA of the CDR3 is TGTGCCAGCAGCTTGGGGCTCGGAGCTAACTATGGCTACACCTTC. This translates into CASSLGLGANYGYTF.

The chain combines TRBV7-9 with TRBJ2-7; D is unresolved. The V end lost 0 bases, the J end lost 6 bases, and 15 bases lay between the germline ends. Germline lookup yields CDR1 SEHNR and CDR2 FQNEAQ (reference sequence). The CDR3 contains 15 residues. The CDR3 DNA reads as TGTGCCAGCAGCTTAGCGCTAAGCCCTCCTAGCGAGCAGTACTTC. Translation: CASSLALSPPSEQYF.

The rearrangement joins TRBV28 to TRBJ2-5; a possible D gene is TRBD1 (6 bases). This CDR3 is built from 16 residues. Germline loops: CDR1 MDHEN, CDR2 SYDVKM. Trimming took 5 bases from V and 2 from J, leaving 18 bases between them. The CDR3 reads CASSPHGQRIQETQYF. The CDR3 DNA reads as TGTGCCAGCAGTCCACATGGACAGAGAATACAAGAGACCCAGTACTTC.